Given below is one TCR beta chain in context. The antigen remains undetermined. Data came from immunoSEQ multiplex PCR; TCRdb stores just in-frame clones and leaves some out. The table lists 150,000 to 200,000 clones, about 90% of them singletons. These data are taken from a study of T cell responses to AZD1222 COVID-19 vaccine. Study results and caveats: Epitopes outside B.1.351 and B.1.1.7 mutated regions reportedly drew nearly half of spike TCRs. Among AZD1222 vaccinees, only five to seven were seropositive at baseline. Donors, mostly white British, included more females; clonal diversity was possibly underestimated.

Germline assignment: CDR1 LNHNV and CDR2 YYDKDF (reference sequence). CDR3 size: 19 residues. The germline V and J ends were trimmed by 5 bases and 8 bases, with 33 bases remaining between them. Doses given second, at about 4 or about 12 weeks, were pooled. Sequenced material: peripheral blood, taken 28 days after the second AZD1222 dose. V gene TRBV15 combines with J gene TRBJ1-2, with D hard to call. This receptor was identified in an adult who received the AZD1222 COVID-19 vaccine. CDR3 protein: CATSADTMRLRFSSGGYTF. The CDR3, as DNA: TGTGCCACCAGCGCAGACACTATGAGGTTGCGATTCTCCTCGGGGGGCTACACCTTC.